The 24 T cell receptor beta chains below come from one sample, sequenced in a study of radiotherapy plus CTLA-4 blockade in lung cancer. This table comes from immunoSEQ multiplex PCR, and its TCRdb copy is limited to in-frame clones, with some not included. The sample holds tens of thousands of clones, about 80% seen once. Sequences were derived from peripheral blood, sampled from a patient treated with radiotherapy plus ipilimumab. These TCRs come from a human donor with non-small cell lung cancer who had stable disease on radiotherapy plus ipilimumab.

A few counts support this clone. This chain connects TRBV5-1 to TRBJ2-5; weak D call: TRBD1 (5 bases). V was clipped by 6 bases and J by 5 bases, with 8 bases between them. This CDR3 comprises 11 residues. Germline V gives CDR1 SGHRS, CDR2 YFSETQ. CDR3 nucleotides: TGCGCCAGCACAGGGAAGGAGACCCAGTACTTC. Amino acids: CASTGKETQYF.

The J gene is TRBJ1-2, the V gene TRBV5-5; D not certain. The CDR3 covers 14 residues. V gave up 5 bases and J gave up 2 bases, with 13 bases separating them. Germline V gene data show CDR1 as SGHKS and CDR2 as YYEKEE (reference sequence). DNA of the CDR3: TGTGCCAGCAGACTGGAAGGAGGGAACTATGGCTACACCTTC. It specifies CASRLEGGNYGYTF. The full variable domain, completed using reference TRBV5-5 and TRBJ1-2, is DAGVTQSPTHLIKTRGQQVTLRCSPISGHKSVSWYQQVLGQGPQFIFQYYEKEERGRGNFPDRFSARQFPNYSSELNVNALLLGDSALYLCASRLEGGNYGYTFGSGTRLTVV.

The chain joins TRBV4-1 to TRBJ1-4; no reliable D call. The CDR3 sequence is 13 residues long. Trimming removed 3 bases from V and 6 bases from J, with 8 bases in between. In germline, CDR1 is MGHRA, CDR2 YSYEKL. CDR3 nucleotide sequence: TGCGCCAGCAGCCACGTGATGGATGAAAAACTGTTTTTT. As protein: CASSHVMDEKLFF.

The chain uses TRBV5-1 and TRBJ2-7; TRBD1 might be the D (5 bases). The V end was cut by 0 bases, the J end by 6 bases, with 7 bases between. CDR1 and CDR2 from the germline V gene are SGHRS and YFSETQ. This CDR3 spans 12 amino acids. The CDR3 loop is CASSLGQSEQYF. CDR3 nucleotide sequence: TGCGCCAGCAGCTTGGGACAGTCCGAGCAGTACTTC. Variable domain in full (rest from reference TRBV5-1 and TRBJ2-7): KAGVTQTPRYLIKTRGQQVTLSCSPISGHRSVSWYQQTPGQGLQFLFEYFSETQRNKGNFPGRFSGRQFSNSRSEMNVSTLELGDSALYLCASSLGQSEQYFGPGTRLTVT.

V is TRBV5-1 and J is TRBJ1-1; D uncertain. The CDR3 runs 14 residues. The V gene's germline CDR1 is SGHRS and CDR2 YFSETQ. Trimming cost V 4 bases and J 1 base, with 11 bases left between them. The CDR3 protein is CASSLGRENTEAFF. In DNA form, the CDR3 reads TGCGCCAGCAGCCTAGGACGGGAGAACACTGAAGCTTTCTTT.

The rearrangement joins TRBV10-1 to TRBJ2-1, with TRBD2 matching 9 bases. The trim removed 6 bases at V and 3 bases at J, leaving 9 bases unmatched. This CDR3 has 16 residues. The germline V gene encodes CDR1 WNHNN and CDR2 SYGVQD (reference sequence). Written as DNA, the CDR3 is TGCGCCAGCAGCGGGTCTAGCGGGGATATCTACAATGAGCAGTTCTTC. It encodes CASSGSSGDIYNEQFF.

This clone was seen just once. Here the CDR3 reads CASSPVGRSISGANVLTF. The CDR3 coding sequence is TGTGCCAGCTCACCGGTTGGCAGGTCCATCTCTGGGGCCAACGTCCTGACTTTC. The chain uses TRBV18 and TRBJ2-6, with D unclear. The V gene lost 3 bases and the J gene lost 0 bases, with 15 bases spanning the gap. The CDR3 runs to 18 residues. Germline lookup yields CDR1 KGHSH and CDR2 LQKENI. Variable domain in full (rest from reference TRBV18 and TRBJ2-6): NAGVMQNPRHLVRRRGQEARLRCSPMKGHSHVYWYRQLPEEGLKFMVYLQKENIIDESGMPKERFSAEFPKEGPSILRIQQVVRGDSAAYFCASSPVGRSISGANVLTFGAGSRLTVL.

The rearrangement links TRBV30 to TRBJ1-6; D may be TRBD1 (5 bases). Trimming removed 2 bases at V and 9 bases at J, with 20 bases between. This CDR3 has 16 amino acids. Germline CDR1 reads GTSNPN; CDR2 reads SVGIG (reference sequence). CDR3 loop: CAWSSSRGGSSSPLHF. CDR3 coding DNA: TGTGCCTGGAGTTCCTCACGGGGGGGAAGTAGTTCACCCCTCCACTTT.

This clone has more than one count but fewer than ten. J is TRBJ2-2 and V is TRBV10-1; 9 bases line up with TRBD1. The CDR3 is 15 amino acids. The V and J ends lost 6 bases and 3 bases, in that order; junction bases with no gene match: 5. Germline V CDR1 and CDR2: WNHNN, SYGVQD (reference sequence). CDR3 in DNA: TGCGCCAGCAGCCGGGGGACAGGGTACACCGGGGAGCTGTTTTTT. Amino acid sequence: CASSRGTGYTGELFF.

The chain employs TRBV6-1 and TRBJ2-3; D remains unclear. CDR1 MNHNS and CDR2 SASEGT come from the germline V gene. V dropped 7 bases and J dropped 2 bases, with 13 bases sitting between them. CDR3 length equals 14 residues. The CDR3 is CASTLTEFTDTQYF. CDR3 in DNA: TGTGCCAGCACCTTGACGGAATTCACAGATACGCAGTATTTT.

This clone appeared a few times. This rearrangement joins TRBV11-2 to TRBJ2-1; 7 bases align to TRBD2. This CDR3 contains 14 residues. V dropped 1 base and J dropped 6; count of bases not matched to a gene: 3. CDR1 and CDR2 (germline): SGHAT, FQNNGV. The CDR3 reads CASSLGWGGNEQFF. The CDR3 nucleotides are TGTGCCAGCAGCTTAGGTTGGGGGGGCAATGAGCAGTTCTTC. Together with reference TRBV11-2 and TRBJ2-1, the CDR3 gives the full variable domain: EAGVAQSPRYKIIEKRQSVAFWCNPISGHATLYWYQQILGQGPKLLIQFQNNGVVDDSQLPKDRFSAERLKGVDSTLKIQPAKLEDSAVYLCASSLGWGGNEQFFGPGTRLTVL.

This chain links TRBV27 with TRBJ2-2; 10 nucleotides match TRBD1. Per the germline V gene, CDR1 is MNHEY and CDR2 is SMNVEV (reference sequence). The CDR3 runs to 15 residues. Trimming cost V 2 bases and J 4 bases; bases outside gene matches: 1. The CDR3 nucleotides read TGTGCCAGCAGTTTAGGGACAGGGGTCACCGGGGAGCTGTTTTTT. This encodes CASSLGTGVTGELFF.

The chain carries TRBV7-2 and TRBJ2-2; D remains unclear. V lost 1 base and J lost 4, with 10 bases in between. CDR1 and CDR2 (germline): SGHTA, FQGNSA. The CDR3 is 15 amino acids. CDR3 protein: CASSLDEVRTGELFF. The CDR3 coding sequence is TGTGCCAGCAGCTTAGACGAGGTTCGCACCGGGGAGCTGTTTTTT.

In this sample, this clone turned up once. V gene TRBV30 combines with J gene TRBJ2-5; D may be TRBD1 (6 bases). The germline V gene has CDR1 GTSNPN and CDR2 SVGIG (reference sequence). V gave up 3 bases and J gave up 2 bases, with 19 bases separating them. The CDR3 sequence is 16 residues long. This CDR3 reads CAWSRRGLDRQETQYF. The CDR3 coding sequence is TGTGCCTGGAGCCGAAGGGGTCTAGACAGGCAAGAGACCCAGTACTTC.

This clone has only a few counts. The rearrangement uses TRBV6-7 and TRBJ2-1, with D unresolved. TRBV6-7 is identified as an open reading frame with a role that is uncertain. The CDR3 sequence is 11 residues long. V was trimmed by 6 bases and J by 9 bases, leaving 9 bases between them. CDR3 sequence reads: CASSPDREQFF. The CDR3 nucleotides are TGTGCCAGCAGCCCGGACCGTGAGCAGTTCTTC.

The chain links TRBV16 to TRBJ1-1; D is unresolved. Trimming shortened V by 2 bases and J by 6 bases, and 16 bases separated the two germline ends. Per germline, CDR1 KGHSY and CDR2 FQNENV. This CDR3 is built from 15 residues. The CDR3 bases are TGTGCCAGCAGCCAAGCTAACAGACGCGGGCCTGAAGCTTTCTTT. Protein sequence: CASSQANRRGPEAFF.

V usage is TRBV7-6 and J usage is TRBJ2-1; no clear D. The CDR3 contains 17 residues. V was trimmed by 5 bases and J by 2 bases, leaving 19 bases between them. Germline loops: CDR1 SGHVS, CDR2 FNYEAQ. CDR3 in DNA: TGTGCCAGCAGCCTAAAAGATAGCCGATCGGCCTACAATGAGCAGTTCTTC. Its protein is CASSLKDSRSAYNEQFF.

The CDR3 DNA reads as TGTGCCAGCAGCGGGACAGGGGGCTCCTACAATGAGCAGTTCTTC. Translation gives CASSGTGGSYNEQFF. The rearrangement joins TRBV6-4 to TRBJ2-1; 11 nucleotides agree with TRBD1. This CDR3 spans 15 amino acids. The V gene end was trimmed by 6 bases and the J gene end by 0 bases; junction bases not matched to a gene: 1. CDR1 MRHNA and CDR2 SNTAGT come from the germline V gene.

The rearrangement uses TRBV5-1 and TRBJ1-5; D uncertain. Germline CDR1 is SGHRS and CDR2 is YFSETQ. The V end lost 2 bases, the J end lost 4 bases, and 10 bases lay between the germline ends. This CDR3 comprises 14 residues. CDR3 sequence reads: CASSLGGFNQPQHF. Written as DNA, the CDR3 is TGCGCCAGCAGCTTAGGAGGGTTTAATCAGCCCCAGCATTTT.

CDR3 nucleotides: TGTGCCAGTAGTCCCCGAGGGGACGGACCCTACGAGCAGTACTTC. It is translated as CASSPRGDGPYEQYF. V usage is TRBV19 and J usage is TRBJ2-7; the D call may be TRBD1 or TRBD2 (5 bases each). Germline CDR1 and CDR2: LNHDA and SQIVND (reference sequence). The length of the CDR3 is 15 residues. The germline V and J ends were trimmed by 5 bases and 2 bases, with 16 bases remaining between them.

The rearrangement links TRBV27 to TRBJ1-1, with no clear D. CDR3 size: 12 residues. V was pared by 4 bases and J by 4 bases, with 7 bases between. Germline CDR1 reads MNHEY; CDR2 reads SMNVEV (reference sequence). CDR3 loop: CASSSGVTEAFF. The CDR3, as DNA: TGTGCCAGCAGTTCCGGGGTCACTGAAGCTTTCTTT.

In DNA form, the CDR3 reads TGTGCCAGCAGCTTATACGGCCAGGGGACCTACAATGAGCAGTTCTTC. It specifies CASSLYGQGTYNEQFF. The chain joins TRBV11-1 to TRBJ2-1; D perhaps matches TRBD1 (6 bases). CDR1 SGHAT and CDR2 FQDESV come from the germline V gene (reference sequence). V lost 2 bases, J lost 2 bases, and 13 bases lay in between. The CDR3 is made up of 16 amino acids.

The chain carries TRBV5-1 and TRBJ2-1; 16 bases line up with TRBD2. Trimming took 4 bases from V and 0 from J; bases not matched to a gene: 7. The CDR3 runs to 19 residues. Germline-derived CDR1 and CDR2 are SGHRS and YFSETQ. This CDR3 reads CASSMMGLAGGSSYNEQFF. For the CDR3, the DNA is TGCGCCAGCAGCATGATGGGACTAGCGGGAGGGAGCTCCTACAATGAGCAGTTCTTC.

The chain links TRBV6-4 to TRBJ1-5; D gene unclear. V gave up 7 bases and J gave up 3 bases, with 19 bases separating them. The V gene's germline CDR1 is MRHNA and CDR2 SNTAGT. The CDR3 consists of 16 residues. The CDR3 loop reads CASKLPPASSNQPQHF. CDR3 bases: TGTGCCAGCAAACTGCCGCCGGCATCCTCCAATCAGCCCCAGCATTTT.